These T cell receptor beta chains were read from a single sample in a study of shared clonotypes between healthy human individuals. TCRdb keeps only in-frame clones here, not all; method: immunoSEQ multiplex PCR. The sample holds over 950,000 clones, about 80% seen once. Material for sequencing was memory CD4+ T cells from PBMCs. All receptors derive from a man between 18 and 35 years old in good health. Some clones in this sample may be carry-over from other donors' samples. CDR3s include the opening cysteine and the closing phenylalanine or tryptophan. The order of the fields is D gene, clone size, V gene, J gene, CDR3 length, CDR3 DNA, CDR3 protein. A D gene is named only where the DNA matches it firmly. Rows give clone size only sometimes, using once, few, many, or a class for an expanded clone.

d_call: TRBD2; clone_size: NA; v_call: TRBV28; j_call: TRBJ2-7; cdr3_length: 14; cdr3_nt: TGTGCCAGCAGAATTAGCGGGAGCTCCTACGAGCAGTACTTC; cdr3_aa: CASRISGSSYEQYF
d_call: NA; clone_size: NA; v_call: TRBV28; j_call: TRBJ1-2; cdr3_length: 14; cdr3_nt: TGTGCCAGTTGTGGGGGGAGCCCCGACTATGGCTACACCTTC; cdr3_aa: CASCGGSPDYGYTF
d_call: NA; clone_size: NA; v_call: TRBV9; j_call: TRBJ1-1; cdr3_length: 13; cdr3_nt: TGTGCCAGCAGCGTAATAAAGCCCGCCGAGCCGATCTTT; cdr3_aa: CASSVIKPAEPIF
d_call: NA; clone_size: NA; v_call: TRBV5-1; j_call: TRBJ2-5; cdr3_length: 14; cdr3_nt: TGCGCCAGCAGCTTGGTTAGCGCCCAAGAGACCCAGTACTTC; cdr3_aa: CASSLVSAQETQYF
d_call: TRBD2; clone_size: NA; v_call: TRBV10-2; j_call: TRBJ2-7; cdr3_length: 18; cdr3_nt: TGCGCCAGCAGGGGGACTAGCGGGAGAAAGGGGGCGAACTACGAGCAGTACTTC; cdr3_aa: CASRGTSGRKGANYEQYF
d_call: NA; clone_size: NA; v_call: TRBV5-1; j_call: TRBJ2-5; cdr3_length: 14; cdr3_nt: TGCGCCAGCAGCTTGTCGGCTAGTCAAGAGACCCAGTACTTC; cdr3_aa: CASSLSASQETQYF
d_call: NA; clone_size: NA; v_call: TRBV13; j_call: TRBJ2-4; cdr3_length: 14; cdr3_nt: TGTGCCAGCAGGAAGAAGGGTTCCAAAAACATTCAGTACTTC; cdr3_aa: CASRKKGSKNIQYF
d_call: TRBD2; clone_size: NA; v_call: TRBV11-3; j_call: TRBJ2-2; cdr3_length: 15; cdr3_nt: TGTGCCAGCAGCCCCGGACTAGCTTTCACCGGGGAGCTGTTTTTT; cdr3_aa: CASSPGLAFTGELFF
d_call: NA; clone_size: NA; v_call: TRBV27; j_call: TRBJ1-1; cdr3_length: 14; cdr3_nt: TGTGCCAGCAGACCCTGGGGGGGAGGAACTGAAGCTTTCTTT; cdr3_aa: CASRPWGGGTEAFF
d_call: TRBD2; clone_size: NA; v_call: TRBV7-6; j_call: TRBJ2-7; cdr3_length: 14; cdr3_nt: TGTGCCAGCAGCACCGAGCGGGAGGCCAACGAGCAGTACTTC; cdr3_aa: CASSTEREANEQYF
d_call: NA; clone_size: NA; v_call: TRBV15; j_call: TRBJ1-5; cdr3_length: 15; cdr3_nt: TGTGCCACCAGCAGAGAGCGAATCCCTAATCAGCCCCAGCATTTT; cdr3_aa: CATSRERIPNQPQHF
d_call: NA; clone_size: NA; v_call: TRBV28; j_call: TRBJ2-3; cdr3_length: 14; cdr3_nt: TGTGCCAGCACCCGCGACAGGACTACAGATACGCAGTATTTT; cdr3_aa: CASTRDRTTDTQYF
d_call: NA; clone_size: once; v_call: TRBV28; j_call: TRBJ1-2; cdr3_length: 17; cdr3_nt: TGTGCCAGCAGTCCCGGGGCGGGACATCCCCTAAACTATGGCTACACCTTC; cdr3_aa: CASSPGAGHPLNYGYTF
d_call: TRBD1; clone_size: few; v_call: TRBV11-2; j_call: TRBJ2-5; cdr3_length: 15; cdr3_nt: TGTGCCAGCAGGGGTTACGAGGACAGGCAAGAGACCCAGTACTTC; cdr3_aa: CASRGYEDRQETQYF
d_call: NA; clone_size: NA; v_call: TRBV7-8; j_call: TRBJ2-7; cdr3_length: 15; cdr3_nt: TGTGCCAGCAGCTTAGAGGCGGGAAGCGGATACGAGCAGTACTTC; cdr3_aa: CASSLEAGSGYEQYF